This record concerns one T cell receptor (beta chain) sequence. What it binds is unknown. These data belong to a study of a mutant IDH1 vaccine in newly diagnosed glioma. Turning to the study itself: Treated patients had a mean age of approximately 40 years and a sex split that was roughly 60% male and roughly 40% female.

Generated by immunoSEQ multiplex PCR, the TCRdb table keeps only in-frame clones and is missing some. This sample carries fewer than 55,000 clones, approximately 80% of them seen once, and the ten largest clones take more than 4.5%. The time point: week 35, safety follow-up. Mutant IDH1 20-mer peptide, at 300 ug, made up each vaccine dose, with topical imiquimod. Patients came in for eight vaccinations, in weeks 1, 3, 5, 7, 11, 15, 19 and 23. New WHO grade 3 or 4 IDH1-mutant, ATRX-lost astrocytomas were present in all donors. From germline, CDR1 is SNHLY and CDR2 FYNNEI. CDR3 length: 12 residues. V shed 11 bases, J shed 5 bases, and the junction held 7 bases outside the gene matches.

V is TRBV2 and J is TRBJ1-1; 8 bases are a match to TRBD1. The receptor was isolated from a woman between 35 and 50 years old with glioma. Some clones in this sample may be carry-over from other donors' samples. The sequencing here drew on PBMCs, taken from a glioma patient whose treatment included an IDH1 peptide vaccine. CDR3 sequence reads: CAADRVRTEAFF. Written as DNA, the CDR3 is TGTGCCGCGGACAGGGTGAGGACTGAAGCTTTCTTT. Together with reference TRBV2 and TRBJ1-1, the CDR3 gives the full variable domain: EPEVTQTPSHQVTQMGQEVILRCVPISNHLYFYWYRQILGQKVEFLVSFYNNEISEKSEIFDDQFSVERPDGSNFTLKIRSTKLEDSAMYFCAADRVRTEAFFGQGTRLTVV.